Reported below is one T cell receptor (beta chain). Its antigen is undetermined. The data were taken from a study of shared clonotypes between healthy human individuals. Study-wide findings and caveats: Although depth was large, rarefaction showed that sequencing of the sorted subsets was incomplete.

TCRdb keeps only in-frame clones here, not all; method: immunoSEQ multiplex PCR. The sample shows fewer than 1 million clones, about 96% of them seen only once. Naive CD8 cells lacked CD45RO, underwent positive selection for CCR7 and left out terminally differentiated effector memory CD45RA+ cells. The CDR3 has 14 amino acids. Germline CDR1 and CDR2: LGHNA and YSLEER. Deletions cut 6 bases from V and 3 bases from J, with 14 bases between. This chain uses TRBV4-3 with TRBJ1-2, with D hard to call. The TCR was taken from a man younger than 40 in good health. Material: naive CD8+ T cells sorted from blood. The CDR3 nucleotides read TGCGCCAGCAGTCAACATCGGGCTCACTATGGCTACACCTTC. This translates into CASSQHRAHYGYTF.